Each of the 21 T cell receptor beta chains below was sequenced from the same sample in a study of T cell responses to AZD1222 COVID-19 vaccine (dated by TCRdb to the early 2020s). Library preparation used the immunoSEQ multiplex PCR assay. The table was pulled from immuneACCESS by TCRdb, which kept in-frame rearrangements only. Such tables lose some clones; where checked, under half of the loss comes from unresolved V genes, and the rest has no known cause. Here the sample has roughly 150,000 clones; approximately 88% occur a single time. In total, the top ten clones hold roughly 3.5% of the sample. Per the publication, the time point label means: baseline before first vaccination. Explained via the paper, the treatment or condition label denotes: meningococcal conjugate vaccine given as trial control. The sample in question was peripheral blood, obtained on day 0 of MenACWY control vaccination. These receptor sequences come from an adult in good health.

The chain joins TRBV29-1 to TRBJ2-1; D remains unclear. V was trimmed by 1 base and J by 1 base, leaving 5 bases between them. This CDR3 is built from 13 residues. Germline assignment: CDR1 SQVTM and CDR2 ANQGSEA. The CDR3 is CSVEAPSYNEQFF. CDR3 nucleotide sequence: TGCAGCGTTGAAGCTCCGTCCTACAATGAGCAGTTCTTC.

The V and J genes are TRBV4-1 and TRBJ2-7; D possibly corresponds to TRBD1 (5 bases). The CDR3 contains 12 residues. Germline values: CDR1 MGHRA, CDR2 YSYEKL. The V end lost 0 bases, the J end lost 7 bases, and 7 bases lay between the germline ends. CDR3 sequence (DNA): TGCGCCAGCAGCCAAGAGGGGCAGGAGCAGTACTTC. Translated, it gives CASSQEGQEQYF.

CDR3 sequence: CASSPSDRLGYGYTF. CDR3 bases: TGTGCCAGCTCCCCCTCCGACAGGTTGGGCTATGGCTACACCTTC. This sequence joins TRBV27 and TRBJ1-2; maybe TRBD1 (6 bases). Germline-derived CDR1 and CDR2 are MNHEY and SMNVEV (reference sequence). V lost 8 bases and J lost 4, with 20 bases in between. CDR3 size: 15 residues.

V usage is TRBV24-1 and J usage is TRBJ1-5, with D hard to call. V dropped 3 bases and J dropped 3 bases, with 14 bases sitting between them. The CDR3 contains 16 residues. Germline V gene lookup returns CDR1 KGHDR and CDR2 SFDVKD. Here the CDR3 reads CATSDNAPTHNQPQHF. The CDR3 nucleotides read TGTGCCACCAGTGATAACGCACCTACCCACAATCAGCCCCAGCATTTT.

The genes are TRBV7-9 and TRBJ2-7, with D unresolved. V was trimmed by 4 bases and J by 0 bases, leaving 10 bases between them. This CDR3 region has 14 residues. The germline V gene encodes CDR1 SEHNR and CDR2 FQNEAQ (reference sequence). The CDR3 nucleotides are TGTGCCAGCAGCTCCGGAACTCACTCCTACGAGCAGTACTTC. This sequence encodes CASSSGTHSYEQYF. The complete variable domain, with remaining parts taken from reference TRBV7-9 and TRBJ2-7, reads DTGVSQNPRHKITKRGQNVTFRCDPISEHNRLYWYRQTLGQGPEFLTYFQNEAQLEKSRLLSDRFSAERPKGSFSTLEIQRTEQGDSAMYLCASSSGTHSYEQYFGPGTRLTVT.

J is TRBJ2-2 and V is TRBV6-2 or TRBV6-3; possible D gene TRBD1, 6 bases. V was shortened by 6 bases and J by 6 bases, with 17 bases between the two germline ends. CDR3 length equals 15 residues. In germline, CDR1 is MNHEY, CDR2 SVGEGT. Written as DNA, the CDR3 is TGTGCCAGCAGCCAGGGGTCTCAACACTCCGGGGAGCTGTTTTTT. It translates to CASSQGSQHSGELFF.

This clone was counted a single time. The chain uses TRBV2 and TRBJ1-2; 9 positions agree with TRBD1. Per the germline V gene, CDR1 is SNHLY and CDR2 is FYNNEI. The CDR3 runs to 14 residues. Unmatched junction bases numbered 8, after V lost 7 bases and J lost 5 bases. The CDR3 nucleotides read TGTGCCAGCACCTACAGGGGGCTTAGTTATGGCTACACCTTC. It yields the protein CASTYRGLSYGYTF. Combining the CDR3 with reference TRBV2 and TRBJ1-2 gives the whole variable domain EPEVTQTPSHQVTQMGQEVILRCVPISNHLYFYWYRQILGQKVEFLVSFYNNEISEKSEIFDDQFSVERPDGSNFTLKIRSTKLEDSAMYFCASTYRGLSYGYTFGSGTRLTVV.

In nucleotides, the CDR3 is TGTGCCAGCAGCCAAGAGGCTAGCGGGAGTGGCACGCAGTATTTT. It codes for CASSQEASGSGTQYF. The chain uses TRBV4-2 and TRBJ2-3, with TRBD2 matching over 10 bases. V lost 0 bases and J lost 9; bases outside the gene matches: 6. The length of the CDR3 is 15 residues. Germline V CDR1 and CDR2: LGHNA, YNFKEQ.

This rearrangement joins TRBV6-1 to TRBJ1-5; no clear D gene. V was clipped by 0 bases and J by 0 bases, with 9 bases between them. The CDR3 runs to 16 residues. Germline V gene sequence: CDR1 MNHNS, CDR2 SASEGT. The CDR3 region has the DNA TGTGCCAGCAGTGAAGCCCCAATGGTTAGCAATCAGCCCCAGCATTTT. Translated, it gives CASSEAPMVSNQPQHF.

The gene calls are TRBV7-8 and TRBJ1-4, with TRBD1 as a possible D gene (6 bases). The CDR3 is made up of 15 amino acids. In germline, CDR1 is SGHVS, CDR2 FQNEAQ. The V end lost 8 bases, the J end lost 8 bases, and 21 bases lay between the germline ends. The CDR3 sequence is CASRPDTGRGEKLFF. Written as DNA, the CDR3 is TGTGCCAGCCGCCCGGATACAGGGCGAGGGGAAAAACTGTTTTTT.

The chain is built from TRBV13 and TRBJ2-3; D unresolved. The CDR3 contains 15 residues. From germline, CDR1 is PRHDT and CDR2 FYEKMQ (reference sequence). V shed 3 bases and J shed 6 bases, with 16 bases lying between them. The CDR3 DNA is TGTGCCAGCAGCTTGGACCAAAGGCATGGGGATACGCAGTATTTT. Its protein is CASSLDQRHGDTQYF.

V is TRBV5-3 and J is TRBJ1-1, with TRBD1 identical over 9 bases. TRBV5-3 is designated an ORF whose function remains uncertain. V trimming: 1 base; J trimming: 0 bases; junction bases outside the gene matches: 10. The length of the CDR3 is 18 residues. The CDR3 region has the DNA TGTGCCAGAAGCTTGCCTTTCGGGACAGGGCTGATGAACACTGAAGCTTTCTTT. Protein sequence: CARSLPFGTGLMNTEAFF.

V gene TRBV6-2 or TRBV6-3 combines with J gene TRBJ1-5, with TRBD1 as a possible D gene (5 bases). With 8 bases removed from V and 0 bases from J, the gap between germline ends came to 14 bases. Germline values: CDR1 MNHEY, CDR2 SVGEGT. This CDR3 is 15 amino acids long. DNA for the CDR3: TGTGCCAGCGGCCCAGCAGGGTATAGCAATCAGCCCCAGCATTTT. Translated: CASGPAGYSNQPQHF.

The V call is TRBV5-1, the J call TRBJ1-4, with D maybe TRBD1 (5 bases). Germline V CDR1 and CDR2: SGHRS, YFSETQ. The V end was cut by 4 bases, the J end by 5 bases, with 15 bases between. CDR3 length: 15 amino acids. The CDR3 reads CASSADGTENEKLFF. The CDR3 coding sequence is TGCGCCAGCAGCGCTGATGGGACTGAAAATGAAAAACTGTTTTTT.

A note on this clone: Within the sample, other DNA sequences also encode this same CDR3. The CDR3 is CSVERNTEAFF. CDR3 coding DNA: TGCAGCGTTGAACGGAACACTGAAGCTTTCTTT. This chain connects TRBV29-1 to TRBJ1-1; D gene uncertain. V lost 2 bases and J lost 1, with 2 bases in between. This CDR3 spans 11 amino acids. Germline CDR1 and CDR2: SQVTM and ANQGSEA.

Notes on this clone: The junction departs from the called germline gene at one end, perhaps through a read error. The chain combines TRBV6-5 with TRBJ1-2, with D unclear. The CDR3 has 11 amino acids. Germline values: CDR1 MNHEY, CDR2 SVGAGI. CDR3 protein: CASILARAAYF. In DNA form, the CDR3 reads TGTGCCAGCATCCTCGCTCGGGCAGCCTACTTC.

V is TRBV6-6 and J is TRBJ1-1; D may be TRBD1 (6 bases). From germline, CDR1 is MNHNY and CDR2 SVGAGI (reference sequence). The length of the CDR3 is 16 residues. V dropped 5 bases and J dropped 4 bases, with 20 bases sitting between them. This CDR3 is CASSHVRTGLITEAFF. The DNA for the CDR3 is TGTGCCAGCAGTCACGTACGAACAGGGTTAATCACTGAAGCTTTCTTT.

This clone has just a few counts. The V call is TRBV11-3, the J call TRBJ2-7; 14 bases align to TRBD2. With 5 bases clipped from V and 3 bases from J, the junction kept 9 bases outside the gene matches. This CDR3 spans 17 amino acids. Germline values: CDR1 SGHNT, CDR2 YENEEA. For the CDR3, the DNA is TGTGCCAGCAGCCTACGCGAGGGACTAGCGGGGGACTACGAGCAGTACTTC. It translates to CASSLREGLAGDYEQYF.

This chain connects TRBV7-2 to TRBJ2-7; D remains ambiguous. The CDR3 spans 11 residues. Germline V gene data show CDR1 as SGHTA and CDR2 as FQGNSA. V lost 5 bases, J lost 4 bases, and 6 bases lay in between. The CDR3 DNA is TGTGCCAGCAGCGCCTTATACGAGCAGTACTTC. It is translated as CASSALYEQYF.

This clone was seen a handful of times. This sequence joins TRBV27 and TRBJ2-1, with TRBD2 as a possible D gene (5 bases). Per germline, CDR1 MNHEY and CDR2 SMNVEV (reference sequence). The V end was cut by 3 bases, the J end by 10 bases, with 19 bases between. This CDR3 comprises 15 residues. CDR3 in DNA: TGTGCCAGCAGTTTTAGTCTAGCAACATCATCCGAGCAGTTCTTC. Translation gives CASSFSLATSSEQFF.

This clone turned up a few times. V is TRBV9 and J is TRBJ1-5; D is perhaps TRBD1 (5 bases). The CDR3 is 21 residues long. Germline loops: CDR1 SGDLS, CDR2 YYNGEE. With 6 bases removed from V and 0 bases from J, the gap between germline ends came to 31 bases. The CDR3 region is CASILEQEVGRTSHSNQPQHF. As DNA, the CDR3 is TGTGCCAGCATCCTAGAACAGGAAGTGGGACGGACAAGTCATAGCAATCAGCCCCAGCATTTT.